A single sample is the source of the 30 T cell receptor beta chains below, sequenced in a study of blood T cell repertoires in COVID-19. The assay was immunoSEQ multiplex PCR, and TCRdb's table has in-frame clones only and misses some. The data show more than 200,000 clones, roughly 80% seen once. Sequencing was performed on peripheral blood. Every receptor here comes from a man in his 60s with acute or convalescent COVID-19.

J is TRBJ1-1 and V is TRBV6-6; D not certain. Germline V lookup: CDR1 MNHNY, CDR2 SVGAGI (reference sequence). V was trimmed by 2 bases and J by 8 bases, leaving 12 bases between them. The CDR3 covers 13 residues. The CDR3 loop is CASSYLPGGEAFF. Here the CDR3 DNA reads TGTGCCAGCAGTTACCTCCCCGGCGGCGAAGCTTTCTTT.

The J gene is TRBJ2-7, the V gene TRBV18; weak D call: TRBD2 (6 bases). The CDR3 consists of 16 residues. Deletions cut 1 base from V and 3 bases from J, with 16 bases between. Germline CDR1 KGHSH, CDR2 LQKENI. The chain's CDR3 is CASSPRMEGGGYEQYF. CDR3 nucleotides: TGTGCCAGCTCACCACGAATGGAGGGAGGAGGCTACGAGCAGTACTTC. The complete variable domain, with remaining parts taken from reference TRBV18 and TRBJ2-7, reads NAGVMQNPRHLVRRRGQEARLRCSPMKGHSHVYWYRQLPEEGLKFMVYLQKENIIDESGMPKERFSAEFPKEGPSILRIQQVVRGDSAAYFCASSPRMEGGGYEQYFGPGTRLTVT.

The chain links TRBV7-9 to TRBJ2-5; D unresolved. The CDR3 consists of 13 residues. Trimming pared 1 base from V and 4 bases from J, leaving 7 bases between. The germline gives CDR1 SEHNR, CDR2 FQNEAQ (reference sequence). The CDR3 DNA reads as TGTGCCAGCAGCTTAGTAACTCTAGAGACCCAGTACTTC. Translating gives CASSLVTLETQYF.

This clone was picked up many times. This rearrangement joins TRBV6-4 to TRBJ2-1; 8 bases are shared with TRBD1. Germline-derived CDR1 and CDR2 are MRHNA and SNTAGT. There are 15 residues in the CDR3. V trimming: 2 bases; J trimming: 9 bases; junction bases outside the gene matches: 9. DNA for the CDR3: TGTGCCAGCAGTGACGAACCAGGGGGCTGGAGTGAGCAGTTCTTC. It yields the protein CASSDEPGGWSEQFF.

This chain connects TRBV29-1 to TRBJ2-3, with TRBD2 identical over 8 bases. CDR1 SQVTM and CDR2 ANQGSEA come from the germline V gene. V dropped 3 bases and J dropped 1; count of bases not matched to a gene: 18. The length of the CDR3 is 19 residues. Written as DNA, the CDR3 is TGCAGCGTTGAGACCCCCTTTGGAAGCGGGAGAAGAGGCACAGATACGCAGTATTTT. As protein: CSVETPFGSGRRGTDTQYF.

This chain connects TRBV6-6 to TRBJ1-6; 7 bases align to TRBD1. From germline, CDR1 is MNHNY and CDR2 SVGAGI (reference sequence). The CDR3 is 16 amino acids. Unmatched junction bases numbered 14, after V lost 10 bases and J lost 5 bases. CDR3 sequence reads: CATLPANRGNNSPLHF. Here the CDR3 DNA reads TGTGCCACGCTCCCGGCTAACAGGGGAAATAATTCACCCCTCCACTTT.

This chain connects TRBV2 to TRBJ2-4; D may be TRBD1 (6 bases). The CDR3 spans 15 residues. The germline CDR1 and CDR2 sequences are SNHLY and FYNNEI. The germline V and J ends were trimmed by 2 bases and 3 bases, with 11 bases remaining between them. CDR3 amino acids: CASSENRAGKNIQYF. In DNA, the CDR3 is TGTGCCAGCAGTGAAAACAGGGCGGGCAAAAACATTCAGTACTTC.

J is TRBJ1-1 and V is TRBV6-5; no reliable D call. In germline, CDR1 is MNHEY, CDR2 SVGAGI. The CDR3 runs 12 residues. V was pared by 5 bases and J by 3 bases, with 7 bases between. For the CDR3, the DNA is TGTGCCAGCAGTAAAACAGACACTGAAGCTTTCTTT. Encoded protein: CASSKTDTEAFF.

In this sample, this clone turned up a few times. This sequence joins TRBV5-1 and TRBJ2-7; 8 bases agree with TRBD2. The CDR3 is 13 amino acids. V shed 3 bases and J 5 bases; nucleotides not matched to a gene: 4. Looked up from germline, CDR1 is SGHRS and CDR2 is YFSETQ. The CDR3 loop is CASSSGGSNEQYF. The CDR3 DNA reads as TGCGCCAGCAGCTCGGGGGGGTCGAACGAGCAGTACTTC.

The chain is built from TRBV19 and TRBJ1-2; a weak D match, TRBD1 (6 bases). CDR1 is LNHDA and CDR2 is SQIVND in the germline V gene (reference sequence). The CDR3 contains 18 residues. V lost 1 base to trimming and J lost 8 bases, with 26 bases between them. Here the CDR3 reads CASSIGGPGDVFRGGYTF. The CDR3 DNA follows: TGTGCCAGTAGTATAGGGGGCCCAGGGGACGTATTTCGAGGCGGCTACACCTTC.

J is TRBJ1-3 and V is TRBV4-1; maybe TRBD1 (5 bases). This CDR3 has 15 residues. CDR1 and CDR2 (germline): MGHRA, YSYEKL. The V end was cut by 0 bases, the J end by 3 bases, with 9 bases between. CDR3 DNA: TGCGCCAGCAGCCAAGATTCGGGGGATGGAAACACCATATATTTT. Translating it yields CASSQDSGDGNTIYF.

The chain uses TRBV28 and TRBJ2-7; the D gene is possibly TRBD2 (5 bases). In germline, CDR1 is MDHEN, CDR2 SYDVKM. CDR3 length: 16 residues. The ends were cut back, 2 bases at V and 0 bases at J, with 14 bases in the middle. CDR3 loop: CASSLPGNLGSYEQYF. As DNA, the CDR3 is TGTGCCAGCAGTTTACCGGGGAACCTGGGCTCCTACGAGCAGTACTTC.

This sequence joins TRBV5-4 and TRBJ2-7; 13 nucleotides agree with TRBD2. CDR1 is SGHNT, CDR2 YYREEE, per germline (reference sequence). The CDR3 is 15 amino acids. With 3 bases clipped from V and 4 bases from J, the junction kept 4 bases outside the gene matches. This CDR3 reads CASSSGLAGRYEQYF. Written as DNA, the CDR3 is TGTGCCAGCAGCTCGGGACTAGCGGGGAGGTACGAGCAGTACTTC.

This sequence joins TRBV7-9 and TRBJ1-6, with D unclear. This CDR3 has 14 amino acids. The germline CDR1 and CDR2 sequences are SEHNR and FQNEAQ (reference sequence). V was clipped by 5 bases and J by 0 bases, with 5 bases between them. CDR3 DNA: TGTGCCAGCAGCACGAGCTCCTATAATTCACCCCTCCACTTT. Protein product: CASSTSSYNSPLHF.

The chain carries TRBV5-4 and TRBJ2-5; 7 bases are shared with TRBD1. V lost 3 bases to trimming and J lost 1 base; unmatched junction nucleotides: 3. The CDR3 consists of 14 residues. From germline, CDR1 is SGHNT and CDR2 YYREEE (reference sequence). The CDR3 reads CASSSGQSQETQYF. The CDR3 coding sequence is TGTGCCAGCAGCTCGGGACAGTCCCAAGAGACCCAGTACTTC.

The rearrangement links TRBV9 to TRBJ2-2, with a tentative D call TRBD1 (5 bases). Germline lookup yields CDR1 SGDLS and CDR2 YYNGEE. V shed 0 bases and J shed 7 bases, with 13 bases lying between them. The CDR3 covers 15 residues. CDR3 nucleotide sequence: TGTGCCAGCAGCGTAGCTTTAGGTACAGGCGGGGAGCTGTTTTTT. It translates to CASSVALGTGGELFF.

The chain links TRBV10-3 to TRBJ1-5; TRBD1 matches at 9 bases. V lost 4 bases and J lost 7; bases outside the gene matches: 5. Germline CDR1 ENHRY, CDR2 SYGVKD. CDR3 length equals 14 residues. CDR3: CAISGQGEKQPQHF. The CDR3 region has the DNA TGTGCCATCAGTGGACAGGGGGAGAAACAGCCCCAGCATTTT.

The rearrangement uses TRBV6-6 and TRBJ1-2, with 7 bases matching TRBD1. Trimming cost V 0 bases and J 2 bases; bases outside gene matches: 3. Per the germline V gene, CDR1 is MNHNY and CDR2 is SVGAGI (reference sequence). This CDR3 contains 15 residues. As DNA, the CDR3 is TGTGCCAGCAGTTACTCGGGACAGCCAAACTATGGCTACACCTTC. Protein sequence: CASSYSGQPNYGYTF.

This rearrangement joins TRBV15 to TRBJ1-6; D unresolved. Germline CDR1 LNHNV, CDR2 YYDKDF (reference sequence). The CDR3 is 13 residues long. Trimming stripped 1 base from V and 9 bases from J, with 7 bases between. Here the CDR3 reads CATSRGRGSPLHF. CDR3 DNA sequence: TGTGCCACCAGCAGAGGTCGGGGTTCACCCCTCCACTTT.

This clone was seen a single time. This rearrangement joins TRBV30 to TRBJ2-3; TRBD1 aligns across 12 bases. The germline V gene encodes CDR1 GTSNPN and CDR2 SVGIG (reference sequence). V shed 5 bases and J 6 bases; nucleotides not matched to a gene: 9. CDR3 size: 15 residues. CDR3 in amino acids: CAWSGTGGSPDTQYF. CDR3 sequence (DNA): TGTGCCTGGTCCGGGACAGGGGGCTCTCCGGATACGCAGTATTTT.

The chain couples TRBV9 to TRBJ1-5, with no clear D. V lost 4 bases to trimming and J lost 2 bases, with 13 bases between them. There are 15 residues in the CDR3. Germline lookup yields CDR1 SGDLS and CDR2 YYNGEE. CDR3 nucleotide sequence: TGTGCCAGCAGCCAATACGGGTCGGGCAATCAGCCCCAGCATTTT. Protein product: CASSQYGSGNQPQHF.

This rearrangement joins TRBV18 to TRBJ1-2, with D possibly being TRBD1 (6 bases). The germline V gene has CDR1 KGHSH and CDR2 LQKENI. The CDR3 runs 16 residues. Trimming shortened V by 3 bases and J by 0 bases, and 14 bases separated the two germline ends. Here the CDR3 DNA reads TGTGCCAGCTCACCTACAGCAAACAGGGCTAACTATGGCTACACCTTC. It yields the protein CASSPTANRANYGYTF.

The V gene is TRBV28, the J gene TRBJ2-3, with TRBD2 as a possible D gene (6 bases). The CDR3 contains 14 residues. V was cut by 3 bases and J by 9 bases, with 16 bases left in between. Germline V gene sequence: CDR1 MDHEN, CDR2 SYDVKM. CDR3 sequence: CASSFGGYPATQYF. The CDR3 nucleotides read TGTGCCAGCAGTTTTGGGGGGTACCCGGCGACGCAGTATTTT.

The chain recombines TRBV2 with TRBJ1-1, with D possibly being TRBD1 (6 bases). Germline CDR1 SNHLY, CDR2 FYNNEI. V lost 4 bases and J 1 base, leaving 16 bases between the germline ends. This CDR3 region has 16 residues. The chain's CDR3 is CASSARGVGGNTEAFF. Here the CDR3 DNA reads TGTGCCAGCAGTGCCCGGGGGGTAGGGGGGAACACTGAAGCTTTCTTT.

The chain joins TRBV2 to TRBJ2-1; D unresolved. The CDR3 runs to 14 residues. CDR1 SNHLY and CDR2 FYNNEI come from the germline V gene. V was cut by 2 bases and J by 6 bases, with 11 bases left in between. The CDR3 nucleotides read TGTGCCAGCAGTGAAAGATTAACTGGCAATGAGCAGTTCTTC. It specifies CASSERLTGNEQFF.

This chain joins TRBV12-3 or TRBV12-4 and TRBJ1-5; D unclear. The CDR3 extends over 13 amino acids. V gave up 6 bases and J gave up 7 bases, with 13 bases separating them. The CDR3 loop is CASRHGVGQPQHF. The CDR3 DNA sequence: TGTGCCAGCAGGCACGGGGTGGGGCAGCCCCAGCATTTT.

This clone has only one observation. In nucleotides, the CDR3 is TGTGCCAGCAGGTTACTAGCGGGAGATTCCTACGAGCAGTACTTC. Encoded protein: CASRLLAGDSYEQYF. The gene calls are TRBV7-2 and TRBJ2-7, with 11 positions matching TRBD2. The CDR3 runs to 15 residues. The germline V gene has CDR1 SGHTA and CDR2 FQGNSA. V was clipped by 6 bases and J by 1 base; unmatched bases: 5.

In DNA, the CDR3 is TGCGCCAGCAGCCAGGGAGGGAGGGACATTCAGTACTTC. Translated: CASSQGGRDIQYF. The rearrangement links TRBV4-3 to TRBJ2-4; 7 bases are a match to TRBD2. This CDR3 region has 13 residues. The germline V gene encodes CDR1 LGHNA and CDR2 YSLEER. V was pared by 3 bases and J by 8 bases, with 4 bases of the junction left unmatched.

This chain joins TRBV11-2 and TRBJ2-7, with TRBD1 matching over 9 bases. Unmatched junction bases numbered 13, after V lost 6 bases and J lost 4 bases. The germline V gene encodes CDR1 SGHAT and CDR2 FQNNGV. This CDR3 comprises 16 residues. The CDR3 sequence: CASSITGGVLNYEQYF. CDR3 in DNA: TGTGCCAGCAGTATTACAGGGGGCGTCCTTAATTACGAGCAGTACTTC.

The chain is built from TRBV28 and TRBJ2-7, with D unclear. The CDR3 is 14 amino acids. The germline gives CDR1 MDHEN, CDR2 SYDVKM. V was pared by 2 bases and J by 2 bases, with 10 bases between. The CDR3 DNA reads TGTGCCAGCAGTTTAGGTGGGCAGCCCTACGAGCAGTACTTC. This encodes CASSLGGQPYEQYF. Together with reference TRBV28 and TRBJ2-7, the CDR3 gives the full variable domain: DVKVTQSSRYLVKRTGEKVFLECVQDMDHENMFWYRQDPGLGLRLIYFSYDVKMKEKGDIPEGYSVSREKKERFSLILESASTNQTSMYLCASSLGGQPYEQYFGPGTRLTVT.